What follows describes a single T cell receptor beta chain. Its recognized antigen is unknown. There are no base qualities to consult, and no much larger clone falls within one base. These data come from a study of shared clonotypes between healthy human individuals (dated by TCRdb to about 2020). About the study as a whole: Two women and a few men aged 18 to 49 years were included in the cohort. For each donor, three plates each were used for CD4 naive and CD4 memory, two plates were used for CD8 naive, and one plate was used for CD8 memory. The study deeply sequenced blood TCR repertoires of five healthy adults to estimate repertoire size and the extent of clonotype sharing between individuals. Libraries were prepared and TCR repertoires were sequenced by different laboratories using diverse techniques, in order to increase sequencing depth and limit assay-specific biases. Leukapheresis yielded between about 0.94 and 9.5 billion PBMCs per donor.

CD8 naive samples were CD45RO-negative cells positively selected for CCR7, giving a CD45RA+CCR7+ population that excluded TemRA cells. Healthy HIV-negative adults with no recently reported acute infections or vaccinations were included as donors. Every donor was a Caucasian adult living in Nashville, Tennessee, USA. Blood was collected by leukapheresis, and PBMCs were isolated by Ficoll-Histopaque density gradient centrifugation and then cryopreserved in liquid nitrogen vapor phase. Purity and quantity of every magnetically sorted T cell population were checked by analytical flow cytometry. Genomic DNA was isolated from every sorted fraction and measured by UV absorbance on a Nanodrop 2000c. Using the deep immunoSEQ assay, multiplex PCR amplified TCR CDR3 regions from genomic DNA. Extracted genomic DNA from each cell subset was distributed evenly across all wells of several immunoSEQ 96-well plates, and each plate was treated as a replicate. For sorted subsets, approximately 190 ng of genomic DNA, equivalent to around 30,000 T cell genomes, went into each replicate PCR. The purified libraries were quantified using a Qubit 3.0 fluorometer, sized with a Bioanalyzer 2100, and then quantified again using the KAPA Library Quantification kit. Every immunoSEQ 96-well plate was sequenced on a separate single-read 150-cycle Illumina NextSeq 550 flow cell. The original methods were these. The immunoSEQ output contained only junctional sequences without quality scores, so filtering could not match that applied to full-length reads. Sequences were annotated with PyIR, a Python wrapper for IgBLAST v1.9, using IMGT germline references to assign V/J genes and CDR3. Any read was removed if the V/J assignment was weak (E-value above 1e-6), the CDR3 was missing, or the read contained stop codons, out-of-frame junctions, or ambiguous translated residues. V3J clonotypes were defined by identical inferred V gene, J gene, and CDR3 amino acid sequence. The percentage overlap between two repertoires was calculated by dividing the number of shared unique clonotypes by the size of the smaller repertoire. Richness of each repertoire was evaluated using RTK rarefaction, the Chao1 estimator, and Recon v2.1 estimates of unobserved clonotypes. For all TCRbeta clonotypes obtained by the gDNA method from a handful of donors, generation probabilities were computed with OLGA. Drawn from immuneACCESS, this table holds only the in-frame rearrangements with V and J called that TCRdb kept. Clones are partly lost; checked studies trace under half to an unresolved V gene and leave the rest unexplained. V and J calls and clone size are copied from that table; D and trimming were computed from the DNA. The sample has hundreds of thousands of clones on record, about 98% of them singletons. Of the sample, approximately 0.3% is held by the ten largest clones.

V is trimmed back by 3 bases and J by 2 bases, and the junction contains 11 bases that no gene match accounts for. CDR1 SEHNR and CDR2 FQNEAQ were looked up in the germline V gene (reference sequence). From the cysteine up to the phenylalanine, the CDR3 has a length of 19 residues. Kept here is only the CDR3 DNA, which spans 57 bases and is read in frame from base 1. Overall study results and their limits: The small number of donors limited the genetic and exposure-history diversity represented. When a handful of donors were compared, the shared fraction of clonotypes was approximately 5% for naive CD4, 3.5% for naive CD8, 2.3% for memory CD4, and 0.4% for memory CD8. Larger estimated clonotype richness was generally found for naive subsets than for memory subsets. Pairwise subsampling indicated that sequencing depth was expected to affect the degree of clonotype sharing among donors. Sampling was restricted to blood, and TCR repertoires in tissue are likely to differ from TCR repertoires in blood. Compared with non-shared clonotypes, clonotypes shared by all four sorted-subset donors had higher generation probabilities. Incomplete sequencing was indicated by rarefaction of sorted-subset datasets, despite the large sequencing depth.

The V and J genes are TRBV7-9 and TRBJ2-1, with TRBD2 matching 12 junction bases. The TCR originated in a man between 25 and 39 years old in good health. The specimen sequenced was naive CD8+ T cells sorted from blood. The intended sense of this specimen's cell subset or site label: CD45RA+CCR7+. The sequence in DNA is TGTGCCAGCAGCTTCCCCAGACTAGCGGGAGAGTTAGCCTACAATGAGCAGTTCTTC. Translated, it gives CASSFPRLAGELAYNEQFF.